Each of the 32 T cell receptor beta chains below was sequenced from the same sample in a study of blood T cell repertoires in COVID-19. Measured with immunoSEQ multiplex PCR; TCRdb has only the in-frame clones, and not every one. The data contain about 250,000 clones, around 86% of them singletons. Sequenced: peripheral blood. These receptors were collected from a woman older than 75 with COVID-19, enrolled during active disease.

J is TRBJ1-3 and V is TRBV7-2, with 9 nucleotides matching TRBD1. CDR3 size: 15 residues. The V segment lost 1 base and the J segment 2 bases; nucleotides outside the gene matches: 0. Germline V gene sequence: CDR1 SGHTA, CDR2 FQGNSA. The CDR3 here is CASSLGTGAGNTIYF. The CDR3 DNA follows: TGTGCCAGCAGCTTAGGGACAGGGGCTGGAAACACCATATATTTT.

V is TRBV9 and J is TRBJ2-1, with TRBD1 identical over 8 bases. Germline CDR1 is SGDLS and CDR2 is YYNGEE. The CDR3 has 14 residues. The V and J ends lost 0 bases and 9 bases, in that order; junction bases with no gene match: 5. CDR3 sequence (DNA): TGTGCCAGCAGCGTAGTTGGACAGGGAATTGAGCAGTTCTTC. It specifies CASSVVGQGIEQFF.

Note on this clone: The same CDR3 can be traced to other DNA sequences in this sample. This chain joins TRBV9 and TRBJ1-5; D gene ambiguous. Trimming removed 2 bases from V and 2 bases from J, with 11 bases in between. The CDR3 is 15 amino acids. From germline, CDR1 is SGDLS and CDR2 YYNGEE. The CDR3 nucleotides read TGTGCCAGCAGCGTGGATCCGGGTGGCAATCAGCCCCAGCATTTT. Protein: CASSVDPGGNQPQHF.

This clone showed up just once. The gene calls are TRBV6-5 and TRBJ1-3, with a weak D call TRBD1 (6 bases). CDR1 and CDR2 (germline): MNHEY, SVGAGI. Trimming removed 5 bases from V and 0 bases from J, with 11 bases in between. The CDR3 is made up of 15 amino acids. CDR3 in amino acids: CASSMGQTSGNTIYF. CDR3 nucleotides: TGTGCCAGCAGTATGGGACAAACCTCTGGAAACACCATATATTTT.

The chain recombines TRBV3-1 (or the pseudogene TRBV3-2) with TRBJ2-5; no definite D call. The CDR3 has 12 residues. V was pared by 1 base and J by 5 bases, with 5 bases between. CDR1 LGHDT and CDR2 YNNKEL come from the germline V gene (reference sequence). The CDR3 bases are TGTGCCAGCAGCCAAGTCCTGGAGACCCAGTACTTC. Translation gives CASSQVLETQYF.

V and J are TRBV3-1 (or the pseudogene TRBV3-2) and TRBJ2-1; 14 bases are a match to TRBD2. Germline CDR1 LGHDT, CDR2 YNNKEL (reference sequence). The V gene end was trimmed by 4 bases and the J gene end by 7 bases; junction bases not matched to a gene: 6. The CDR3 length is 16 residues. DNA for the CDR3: TGTGCCAGCAGCCTCCCGACTAGCGGGGGGGCAAATGAGCAGTTCTTC. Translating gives CASSLPTSGGANEQFF.

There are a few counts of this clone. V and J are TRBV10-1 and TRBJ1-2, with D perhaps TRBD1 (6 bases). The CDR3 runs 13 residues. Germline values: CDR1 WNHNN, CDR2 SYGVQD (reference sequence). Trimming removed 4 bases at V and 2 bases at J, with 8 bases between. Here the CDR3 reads CASSGQGNYGYTF. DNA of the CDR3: TGCGCCAGCAGTGGGCAGGGGAACTATGGCTACACCTTC.

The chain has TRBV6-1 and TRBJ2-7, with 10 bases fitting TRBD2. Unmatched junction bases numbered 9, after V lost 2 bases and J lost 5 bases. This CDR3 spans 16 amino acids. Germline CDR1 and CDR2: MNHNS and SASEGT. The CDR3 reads CASSESGSGGSDEQYV. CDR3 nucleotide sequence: TGTGCCAGCAGTGAAAGCGGTAGCGGGGGGTCCGACGAGCAGTACGTC.

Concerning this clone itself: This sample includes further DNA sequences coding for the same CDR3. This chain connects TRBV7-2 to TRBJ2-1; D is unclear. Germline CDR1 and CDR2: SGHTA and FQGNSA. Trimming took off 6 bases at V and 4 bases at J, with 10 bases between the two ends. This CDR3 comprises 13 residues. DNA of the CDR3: TGTGCCAGCAGTCTCTCGACTTACAATGAGCAGTTCTTC. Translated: CASSLSTYNEQFF.

The CDR3 sequence is CASRRGQSIEAFF. As DNA, the CDR3 is TGTGCCAGCAGGAGGGGACAGAGTATTGAAGCTTTCTTT. V is TRBV3-1 (or the pseudogene TRBV3-2) and J is TRBJ1-1, with 7 bases aligning to TRBD1. Germline V gene lookup returns CDR1 LGHDT and CDR2 YNNKEL (reference sequence). The CDR3 length is 13 residues. The junction had 8 bases not matched to a gene; V was cut back by 6 bases and J by 7 bases.

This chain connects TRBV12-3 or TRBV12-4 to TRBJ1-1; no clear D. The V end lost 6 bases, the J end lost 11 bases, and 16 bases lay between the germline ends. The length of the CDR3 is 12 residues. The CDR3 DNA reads TGTGCCAGCAGCGTAGCCCCGGCGCGGGCTTTCTTT. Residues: CASSVAPARAFF.

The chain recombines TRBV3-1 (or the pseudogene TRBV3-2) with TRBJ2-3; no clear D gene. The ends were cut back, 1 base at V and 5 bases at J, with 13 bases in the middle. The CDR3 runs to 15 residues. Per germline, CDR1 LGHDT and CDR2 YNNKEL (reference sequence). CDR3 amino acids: CASSQGRTMGDTQYF. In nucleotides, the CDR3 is TGTGCCAGCAGCCAAGGGAGAACCATGGGAGATACGCAGTATTTT.

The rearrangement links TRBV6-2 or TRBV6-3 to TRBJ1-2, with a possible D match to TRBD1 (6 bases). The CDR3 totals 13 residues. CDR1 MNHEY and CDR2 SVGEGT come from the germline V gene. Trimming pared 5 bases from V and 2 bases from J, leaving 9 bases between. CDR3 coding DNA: TGTGCCAGCAGTCACAGGGAGAACTATGGCTACACCTTC. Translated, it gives CASSHRENYGYTF.

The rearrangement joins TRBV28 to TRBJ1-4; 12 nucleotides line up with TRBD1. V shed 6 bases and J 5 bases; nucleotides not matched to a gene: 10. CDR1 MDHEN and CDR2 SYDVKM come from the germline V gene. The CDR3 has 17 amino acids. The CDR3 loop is CASRGTGGIRGNEKLFF. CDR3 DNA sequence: TGTGCCAGCAGGGGGACAGGGGGCATACGGGGGAATGAAAAACTGTTTTTT. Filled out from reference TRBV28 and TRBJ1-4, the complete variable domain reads DVKVTQSSRYLVKRTGEKVFLECVQDMDHENMFWYRQDPGLGLRLIYFSYDVKMKEKGDIPEGYSVSREKKERFSLILESASTNQTSMYLCASRGTGGIRGNEKLFFGSGTQLSVL.

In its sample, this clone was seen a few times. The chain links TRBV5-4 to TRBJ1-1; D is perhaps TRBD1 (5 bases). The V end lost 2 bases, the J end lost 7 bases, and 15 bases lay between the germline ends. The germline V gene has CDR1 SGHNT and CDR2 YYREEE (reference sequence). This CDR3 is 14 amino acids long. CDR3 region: CASSLGPGSNEAFF. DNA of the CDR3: TGTGCCAGCAGCTTAGGACCAGGGTCGAATGAAGCTTTCTTT.

The CDR3 region is CASSYAGQGLRSTDTQYF. DNA of the CDR3: TGTGCCAGCAGTTACGCGGGACAGGGATTACGGAGCACAGATACGCAGTATTTT. The chain has TRBV6-2 or TRBV6-3 and TRBJ2-3; 9 bases are a match to TRBD1. The CDR3 sequence is 18 residues long. Germline CDR1 and CDR2: MNHEY and SVGEGT. V gave up 2 bases and J gave up 0 bases; unmatched junction bases: 9.

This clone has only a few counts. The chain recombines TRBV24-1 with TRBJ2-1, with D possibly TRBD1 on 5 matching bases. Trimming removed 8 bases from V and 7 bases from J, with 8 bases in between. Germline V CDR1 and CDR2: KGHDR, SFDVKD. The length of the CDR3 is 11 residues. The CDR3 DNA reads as TGTGCCACCAACAACAGGAATGAGCAGTTCTTC. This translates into CATNNRNEQFF.

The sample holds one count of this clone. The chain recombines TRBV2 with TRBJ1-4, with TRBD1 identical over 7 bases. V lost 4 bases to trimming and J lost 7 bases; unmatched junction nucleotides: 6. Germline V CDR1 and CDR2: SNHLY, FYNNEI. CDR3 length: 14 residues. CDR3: CASSGWAGGEKLFF. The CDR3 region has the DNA TGTGCCAGCAGTGGATGGGCAGGGGGTGAAAAACTGTTTTTT.

The CDR3, as DNA: TGTGCCAGCAGCCAGCCAGGGACAGACACTGAAGCTTTCTTT. Translated: CASSQPGTDTEAFF. The V gene is TRBV3-1 (or the pseudogene TRBV3-2), the J gene TRBJ1-1; 7 positions match TRBD1. The CDR3 is 14 amino acids. The V gene's germline CDR1 is LGHDT and CDR2 YNNKEL (reference sequence). V lost 3 bases, J lost 3 bases, and 4 bases stayed unmatched.

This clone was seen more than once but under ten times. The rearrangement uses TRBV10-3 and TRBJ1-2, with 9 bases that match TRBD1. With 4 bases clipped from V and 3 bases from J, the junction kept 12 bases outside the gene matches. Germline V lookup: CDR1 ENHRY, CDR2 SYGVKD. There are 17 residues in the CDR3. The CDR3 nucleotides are TGTGCCATCAGTGGGGGGCTTGGGACAGGGAGACACTATGGCTACACCTTC. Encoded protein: CAISGGLGTGRHYGYTF.

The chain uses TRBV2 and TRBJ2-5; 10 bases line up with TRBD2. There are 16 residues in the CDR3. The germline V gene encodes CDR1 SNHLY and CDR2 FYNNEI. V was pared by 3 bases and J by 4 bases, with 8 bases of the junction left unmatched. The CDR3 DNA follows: TGTGCCAGCAGTGATCCCTCAGCGGGGGGGGGAGAGACCCAGTACTTC. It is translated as CASSDPSAGGGETQYF.

CDR3 sequence reads: CASSYLGQNSGNTIYF. In nucleotides, the CDR3 is TGTGCCAGCAGTTACTTGGGACAGAACTCTGGAAACACCATATATTTT. The V gene is TRBV6-5, the J gene TRBJ1-3; 7 bases are shared with TRBD1. Germline lookup yields CDR1 MNHEY and CDR2 SVGAGI. Trimming cost V 1 base and J 0 bases; bases outside gene matches: 3. This CDR3 spans 16 amino acids.

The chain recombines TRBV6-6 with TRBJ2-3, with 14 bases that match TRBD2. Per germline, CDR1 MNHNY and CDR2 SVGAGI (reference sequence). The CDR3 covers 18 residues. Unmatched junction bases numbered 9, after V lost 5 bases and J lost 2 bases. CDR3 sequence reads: CASSLWRTSGGYTDTQYF. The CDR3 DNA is TGTGCCAGCAGTCTCTGGAGGACTAGCGGGGGGTACACAGATACGCAGTATTTT.

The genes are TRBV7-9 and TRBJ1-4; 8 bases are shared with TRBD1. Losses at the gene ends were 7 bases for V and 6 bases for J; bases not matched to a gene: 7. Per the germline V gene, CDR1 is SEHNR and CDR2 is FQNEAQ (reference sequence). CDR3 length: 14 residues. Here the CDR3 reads CASITGTGDEKLFF. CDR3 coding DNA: TGTGCCAGCATAACCGGGACAGGAGATGAAAAACTGTTTTTT.

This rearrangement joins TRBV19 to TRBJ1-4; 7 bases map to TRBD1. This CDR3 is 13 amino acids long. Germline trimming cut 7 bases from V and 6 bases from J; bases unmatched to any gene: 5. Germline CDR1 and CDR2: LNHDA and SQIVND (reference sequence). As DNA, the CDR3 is TGTGCCAGTACCCACAGGGGTGATGAAAAACTGTTTTTT. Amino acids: CASTHRGDEKLFF.

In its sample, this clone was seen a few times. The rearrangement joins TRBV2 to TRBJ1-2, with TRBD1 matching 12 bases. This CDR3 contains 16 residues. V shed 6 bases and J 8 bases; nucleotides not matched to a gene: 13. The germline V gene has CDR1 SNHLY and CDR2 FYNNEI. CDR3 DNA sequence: TGTGCCAGCAGCACAGGGACAGGGGGCTTCTCGGGAGGCTACACCTTC. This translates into CASSTGTGGFSGGYTF.

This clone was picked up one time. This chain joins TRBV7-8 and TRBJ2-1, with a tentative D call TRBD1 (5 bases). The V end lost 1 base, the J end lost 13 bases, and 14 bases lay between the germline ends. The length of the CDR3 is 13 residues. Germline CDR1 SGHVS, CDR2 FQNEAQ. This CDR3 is CASSLGGLQGQFF. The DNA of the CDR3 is TGTGCCAGCAGCTTAGGTGGTTTGCAGGGTCAGTTCTTC. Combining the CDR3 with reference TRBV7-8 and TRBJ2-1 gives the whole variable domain GAGVSQSPRYKVAKRGQDVALRCDPISGHVSLFWYQQALGQGPEFLTYFQNEAQLDKSGLPSDRFFAERPEGSVSTLKIQRTQQEDSAVYLCASSLGGLQGQFFGPGTRLTVL.

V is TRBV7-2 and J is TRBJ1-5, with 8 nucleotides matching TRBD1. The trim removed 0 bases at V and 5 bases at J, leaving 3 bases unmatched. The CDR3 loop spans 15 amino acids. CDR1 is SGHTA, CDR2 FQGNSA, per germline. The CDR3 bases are TGTGCCAGCAGCTTAGCGGTACAGGGGGATCAGCCCCAGCATTTT. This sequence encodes CASSLAVQGDQPQHF.

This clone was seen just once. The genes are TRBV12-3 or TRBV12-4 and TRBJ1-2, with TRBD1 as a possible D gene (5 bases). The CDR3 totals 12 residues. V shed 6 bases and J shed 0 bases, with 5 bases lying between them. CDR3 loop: CASRDTNYGYTF. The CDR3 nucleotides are TGTGCCAGCAGGGACACTAACTATGGCTACACCTTC.

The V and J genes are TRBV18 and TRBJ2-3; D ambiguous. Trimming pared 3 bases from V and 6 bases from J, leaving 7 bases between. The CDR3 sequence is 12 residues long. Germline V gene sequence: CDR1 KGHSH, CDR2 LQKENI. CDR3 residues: CASSPESDTQYF. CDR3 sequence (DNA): TGTGCCAGCTCACCGGAGAGTGATACGCAGTATTTT.

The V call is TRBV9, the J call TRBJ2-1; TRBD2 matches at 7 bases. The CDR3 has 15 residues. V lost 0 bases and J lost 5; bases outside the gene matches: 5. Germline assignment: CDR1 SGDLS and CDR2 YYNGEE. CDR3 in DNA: TGTGCCAGCAGCGTAGCCGGGGGGTCCCACAATGAGCAGTTCTTC. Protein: CASSVAGGSHNEQFF.

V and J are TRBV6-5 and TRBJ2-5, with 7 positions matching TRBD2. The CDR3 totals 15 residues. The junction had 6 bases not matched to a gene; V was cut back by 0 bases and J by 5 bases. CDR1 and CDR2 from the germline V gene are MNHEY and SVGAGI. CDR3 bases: TGTGCCAGCAGTTACTCTTCCTACGGGAGGGAGACCCAGTACTTC. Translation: CASSYSSYGRETQYF.